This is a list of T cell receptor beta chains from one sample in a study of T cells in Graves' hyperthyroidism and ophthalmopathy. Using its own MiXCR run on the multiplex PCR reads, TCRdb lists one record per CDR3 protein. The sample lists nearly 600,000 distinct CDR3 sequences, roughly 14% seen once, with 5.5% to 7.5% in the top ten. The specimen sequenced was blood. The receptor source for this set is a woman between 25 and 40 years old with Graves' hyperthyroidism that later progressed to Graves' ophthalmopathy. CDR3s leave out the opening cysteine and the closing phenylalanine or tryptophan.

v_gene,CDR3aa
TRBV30,AWSRGVRNQPQH
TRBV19,ASSTGLAGSNTDTQY
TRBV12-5,ASGGTPGRRNNEQF
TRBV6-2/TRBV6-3,ASSSRGLNTEAF
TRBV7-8,ASSRLFGVVSYEQY
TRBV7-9,ASSLTPTRQDTQY
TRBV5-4,ASSLRFGEKLF
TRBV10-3,ATGLAEYNEQF
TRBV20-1,SAQRDSGSTEAF
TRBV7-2,ASSLGLTDTDTQY
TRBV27,ASRRGGDYGYT
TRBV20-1,SARDGSRLAGIYEQY
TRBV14,ASSLTGPSPLH
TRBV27,ASSLRRGSEHYEQY
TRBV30,AWLVAEGPHNEQF
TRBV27,ASGPNRRGEAF
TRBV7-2,ASSLVPFDNEQF
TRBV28,ASSGIRTSGRAAYNEQF
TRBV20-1,SATQEDSTNQPQH
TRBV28,ASMAWNTEAF
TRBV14,ASSRGLAGVGIAKNIQY
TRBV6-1,ASSYSGTSGSSYEQY
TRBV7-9,ASSPGLAGGRNIFDYYEQY
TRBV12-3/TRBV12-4,ASSPGLAGATEQF
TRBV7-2,ASSGRDARTDTQY
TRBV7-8,ASSWYTSGNTDTQY
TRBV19,ASKVGAYGSNEQF
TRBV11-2,ASSLLQGTGNTIY
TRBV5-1,ASSLRQAGGYT
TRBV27,ASGRDGEAF
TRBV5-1,ASSLAGQGYQETQY
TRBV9,ASSAPTGPYEQY
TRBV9,ASSVDSRDTYREQF
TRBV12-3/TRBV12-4,ASSSGAVGSPLH
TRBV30,AWSLAPGANVLT
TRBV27,ASSSPSVQETQY
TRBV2,ASSERRLQETQY
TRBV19,ASSNRDRGNEQY
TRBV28,ASSLAREGTQY
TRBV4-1,ASSRGGDYSEQY
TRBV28,ASSSPAGGTYEQY
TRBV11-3,ASSSAGTEGYGYT
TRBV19,ASSTSDRVGYT
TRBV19,ASPPTGGPLHQPQH
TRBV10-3,ATLAGGNNQPQH
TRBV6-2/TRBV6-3,ASSSRTGRGANVLT
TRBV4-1,ASSQDGRDPLEQY
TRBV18,ASSPRRGGETQY
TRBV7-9,ASLGGYGYT
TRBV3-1,ASSQGVPARSPLH
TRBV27,ASSVIAGVGQPYEQY
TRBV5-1,ATSPAGGYEQY
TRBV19,ASSIQADTGELF
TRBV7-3,ASSLNRDFGEQF
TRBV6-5,ASSYSGRSGELF
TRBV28,ASSPWTYDTEAF
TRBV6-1,ASSLTGISLEQF
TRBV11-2,ASSLVRGRGRVAF
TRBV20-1,SARSPSYSGTIEGFYEQY
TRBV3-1,ASASGASTDTQY